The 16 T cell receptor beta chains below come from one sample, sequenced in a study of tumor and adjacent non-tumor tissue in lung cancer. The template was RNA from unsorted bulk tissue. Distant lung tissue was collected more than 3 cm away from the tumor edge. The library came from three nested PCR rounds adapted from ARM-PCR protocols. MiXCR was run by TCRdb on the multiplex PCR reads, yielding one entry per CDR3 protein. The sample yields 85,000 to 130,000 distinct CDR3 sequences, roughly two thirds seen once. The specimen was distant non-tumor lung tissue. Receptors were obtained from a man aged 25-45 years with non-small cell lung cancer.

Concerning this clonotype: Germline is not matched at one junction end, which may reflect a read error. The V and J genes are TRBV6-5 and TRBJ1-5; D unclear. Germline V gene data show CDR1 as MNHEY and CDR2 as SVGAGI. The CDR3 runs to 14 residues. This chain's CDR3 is CASRTWSSNQPQHF. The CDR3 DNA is TGTGCCAGCAGGACATGGAGCAGCAATCAGCCTCAGCATTTT.

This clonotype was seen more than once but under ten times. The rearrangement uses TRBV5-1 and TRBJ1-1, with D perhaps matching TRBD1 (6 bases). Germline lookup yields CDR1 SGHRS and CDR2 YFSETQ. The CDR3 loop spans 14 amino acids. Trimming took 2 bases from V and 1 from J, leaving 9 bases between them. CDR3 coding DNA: TGCGCCAGCAGCTTAGGCAGGGGGAACACTGAAGCTTTCTTT. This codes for CASSLGRGNTEAFF.

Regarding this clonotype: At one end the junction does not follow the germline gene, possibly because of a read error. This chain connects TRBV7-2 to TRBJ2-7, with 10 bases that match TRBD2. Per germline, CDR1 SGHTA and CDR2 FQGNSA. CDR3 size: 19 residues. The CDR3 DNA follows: TGTGCCAGCAGCTTAGGGGCGGGTAGCGGGAGGTCTTACTCCTACAAGCAGTACTTC. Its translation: CASSLGAGSGRSYSYKQYF.

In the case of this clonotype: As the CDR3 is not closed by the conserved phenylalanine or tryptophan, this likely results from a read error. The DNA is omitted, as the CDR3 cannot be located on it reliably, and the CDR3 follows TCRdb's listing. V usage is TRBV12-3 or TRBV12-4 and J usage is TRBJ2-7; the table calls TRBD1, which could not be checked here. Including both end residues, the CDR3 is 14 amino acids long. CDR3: CTSSLGLPPYEQYL.

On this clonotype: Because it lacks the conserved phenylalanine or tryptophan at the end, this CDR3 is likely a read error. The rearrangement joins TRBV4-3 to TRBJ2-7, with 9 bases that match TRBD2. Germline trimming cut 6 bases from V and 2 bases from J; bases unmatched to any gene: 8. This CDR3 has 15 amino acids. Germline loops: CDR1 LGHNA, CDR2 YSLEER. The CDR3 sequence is CASSQQAGGTYEQYS. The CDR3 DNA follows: TGCGCCAGCAGTCAACAAGCGGGGGGTACCTACGAGCAGTACTCC.

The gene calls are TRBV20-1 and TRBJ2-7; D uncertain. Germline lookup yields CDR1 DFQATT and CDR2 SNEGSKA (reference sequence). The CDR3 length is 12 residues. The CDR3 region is CNVSPDTYEQYF. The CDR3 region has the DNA TGCAATGTTAGTCCTGACACCTACGAGCAGTACTTC.

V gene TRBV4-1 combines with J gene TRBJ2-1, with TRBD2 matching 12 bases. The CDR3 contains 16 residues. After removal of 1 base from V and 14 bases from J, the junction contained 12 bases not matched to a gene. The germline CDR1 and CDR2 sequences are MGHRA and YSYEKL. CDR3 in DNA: TGCGCCAGCAGCCAAGTTATTACTAGCGGGGGGTTTCGGAAGTTCTTC. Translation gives CASSQVITSGGFRKFF.

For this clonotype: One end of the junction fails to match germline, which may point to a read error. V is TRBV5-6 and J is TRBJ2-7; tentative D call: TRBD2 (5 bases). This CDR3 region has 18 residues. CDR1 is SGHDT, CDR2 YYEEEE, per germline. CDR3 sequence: CASSAGPYRSVSSYVQYF. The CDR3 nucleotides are TGTGCCAGCAGCGCCGGACCATATCGTAGCGTGAGTTCCTACGTGCAGTACTTT.

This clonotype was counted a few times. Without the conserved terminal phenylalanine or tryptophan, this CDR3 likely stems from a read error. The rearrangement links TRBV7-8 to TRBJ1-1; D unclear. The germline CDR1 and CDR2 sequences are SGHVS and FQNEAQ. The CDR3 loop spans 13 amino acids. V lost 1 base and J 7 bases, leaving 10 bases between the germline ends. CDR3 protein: CASSLDTWGEAFL. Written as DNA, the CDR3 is TGTGCCAGCAGCTTAGACACCTGGGGTGAAGCTTTCTTA.

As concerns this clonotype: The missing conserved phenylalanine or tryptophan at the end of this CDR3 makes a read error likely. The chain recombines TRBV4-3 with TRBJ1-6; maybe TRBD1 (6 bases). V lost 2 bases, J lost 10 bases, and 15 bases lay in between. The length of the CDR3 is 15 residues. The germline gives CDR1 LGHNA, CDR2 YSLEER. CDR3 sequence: CASSQRYRDGSPLHL. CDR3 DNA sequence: TGCGCCAGCAGCCAACGATACAGGGATGGATCACCCCTCCACCTT.

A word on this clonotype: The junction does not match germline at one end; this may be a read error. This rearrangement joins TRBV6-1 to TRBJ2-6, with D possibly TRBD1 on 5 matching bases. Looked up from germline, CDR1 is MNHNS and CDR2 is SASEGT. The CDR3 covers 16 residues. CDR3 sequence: CASSEGGASGANVLTF. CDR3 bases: TGTGCCAGCAGTGAAGGTGGGGCCTCTGGTGCCAACGTCCTGACTTTC.

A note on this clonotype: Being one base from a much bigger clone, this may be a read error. The CDR3 sequence: CASSPGWDTYNEQFF. In DNA, the CDR3 is TGTGCCAGCAGCCCAGGGTGGGACACCTACAATGAGCAGTTCTTC. V and J are TRBV11-3 and TRBJ2-1; D might be TRBD1 (6 bases). The V gene lost 5 bases and the J gene lost 2 bases, with 13 bases spanning the gap. Looked up from germline, CDR1 is SGHNT and CDR2 is YENEEA. The CDR3 has 15 residues.

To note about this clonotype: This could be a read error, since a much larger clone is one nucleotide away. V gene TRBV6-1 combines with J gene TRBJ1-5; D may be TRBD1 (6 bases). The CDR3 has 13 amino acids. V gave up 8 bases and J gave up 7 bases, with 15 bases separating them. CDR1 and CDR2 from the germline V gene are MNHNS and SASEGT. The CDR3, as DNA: TGTGCCAGCCTCAAGGGGGGTTGGCAGCCCCAGCATTTT. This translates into CASLKGGWQPQHF.

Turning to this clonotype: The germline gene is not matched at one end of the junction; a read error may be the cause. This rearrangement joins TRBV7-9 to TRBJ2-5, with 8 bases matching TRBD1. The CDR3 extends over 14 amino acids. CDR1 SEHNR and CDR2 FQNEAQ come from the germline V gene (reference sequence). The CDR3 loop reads CTSSCGQGQETQYF. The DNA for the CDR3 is TGTACCAGCAGCTGCGGACAGGGCCAAGAGACCCAGTACTTC.

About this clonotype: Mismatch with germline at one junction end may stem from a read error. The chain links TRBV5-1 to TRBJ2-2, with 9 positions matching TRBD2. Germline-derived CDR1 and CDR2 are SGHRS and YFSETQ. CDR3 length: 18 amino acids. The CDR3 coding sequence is TGCGCCAGCAGCGGAGAGGGGCTAGCGGGGACGAAGACCGGGGAGCTGTTTTTT. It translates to CASSGEGLAGTKTGELFF. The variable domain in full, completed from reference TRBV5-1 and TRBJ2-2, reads KAGVTQTPRYLIKTRGQQVTLSCSPISGHRSVSWYQQTPGQGLQFLFEYFSETQRNKGNFPGRFSGRQFSNSRSEMNVSTLELGDSALYLCASSGEGLAGTKTGELFFGEGSRLTVL.

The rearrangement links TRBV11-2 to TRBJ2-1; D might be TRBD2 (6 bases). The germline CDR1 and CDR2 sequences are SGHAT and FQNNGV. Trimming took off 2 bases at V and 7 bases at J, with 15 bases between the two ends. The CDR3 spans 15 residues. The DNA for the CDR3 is TGTGCCAGCAGCTTATCTAGCGAGAGTGCGAATGAGCAGTTCTTC. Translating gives CASSLSSESANEQFF. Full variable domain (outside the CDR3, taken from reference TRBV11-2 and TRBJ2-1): EAGVAQSPRYKIIEKRQSVAFWCNPISGHATLYWYQQILGQGPKLLIQFQNNGVVDDSQLPKDRFSAERLKGVDSTLKIQPAKLEDSAVYLCASSLSSESANEQFFGPGTRLTVL.